These 10 T cell receptor beta chains came from one sample sequenced in a study of control samples from healthy donors and cancer patients. The method was immunoSEQ multiplex PCR; TCRdb's version includes in-frame clones alone and lacks a portion of them. The sample has some 140,000 clones, 80% to 95% seen once. The specimen was blood. These receptors all stem from a man under 40 in good health.

The chain recombines TRBV4-1 with TRBJ1-2, with D hard to call. The germline V gene has CDR1 MGHRA and CDR2 YSYEKL. V gave up 0 bases and J gave up 5 bases, with 13 bases separating them. This CDR3 is built from 15 residues. CDR3 DNA sequence: TGCGCCAGCAGCCAAGATCTCCAAGGTTTTTATGGCTACACCTTC. This translates into CASSQDLQGFYGYTF.

The chain recombines TRBV11-2 with TRBJ1-1; D gene ambiguous. The V and J ends lost 6 bases and 5 bases respectively, with 7 bases between them. Germline V gene lookup returns CDR1 SGHAT and CDR2 FQNNGV. This CDR3 is 11 amino acids long. The CDR3 region has the DNA TGTGCCAGCAGTGAGAAGACTGAAGCTTTCTTT. Protein product: CASSEKTEAFF.

V is TRBV11-3 and J is TRBJ2-7; D gene unclear. CDR3 size: 12 residues. Germline V gene sequence: CDR1 SGHNT, CDR2 YENEEA. The germline V and J ends were trimmed by 3 bases and 3 bases, with 6 bases remaining between them. This CDR3 reads CASSLILYEQYF. Here the CDR3 DNA reads TGTGCCAGCAGCTTGATACTCTACGAGCAGTACTTC.

The V and J genes are TRBV19 and TRBJ2-3; 7 bases map to TRBD1. V was pared by 2 bases and J by 5 bases, with 7 bases of the junction left unmatched. CDR3 length equals 15 residues. Germline V lookup: CDR1 LNHDA, CDR2 SQIVND (reference sequence). CDR3 in DNA: TGTGCCAGTAGTATAACAGGGGACCGCCTAGATACGCAGTATTTT. This gives the protein CASSITGDRLDTQYF.

The chain combines TRBV7-8 with TRBJ2-7; 10 nucleotides agree with TRBD2. The V and J ends lost 1 base and 0 bases, in that order; junction bases with no gene match: 0. Looked up from germline, CDR1 is SGHVS and CDR2 is FQNEAQ. This CDR3 is 15 amino acids long. CDR3 DNA: TGTGCCAGCAGCTTAGGGACTAGCGGCTCCTACGAGCAGTACTTC. The encoded protein is CASSLGTSGSYEQYF.

This chain uses TRBV15 with TRBJ2-1, with D possibly TRBD2 on 5 matching bases. This CDR3 region has 14 residues. Trimming removed 0 bases at V and 9 bases at J, with 12 bases between. Germline values: CDR1 LNHNV, CDR2 YYDKDF (reference sequence). The CDR3 here is CATSRELVKIEQFF. CDR3 DNA sequence: TGTGCCACCAGCAGAGAACTAGTAAAGATTGAGCAGTTCTTC.

The chain uses TRBV19 and TRBJ1-3; D not resolved. V lost 4 bases, J lost 4 bases, and 11 bases lay in between. Germline V gives CDR1 LNHDA, CDR2 SQIVND (reference sequence). The CDR3 is 14 residues long. CDR3 coding DNA: TGTGCCAGTAGTAGGAGGGAATCGGGAAACACCATATATTTT. It encodes CASSRRESGNTIYF. Drawing the rest from reference TRBV19 and TRBJ1-3, the complete variable domain is DGGITQSPKYLFRKEGQNVTLSCEQNLNHDAMYWYRQDPGQGLRLIYYSQIVNDFQKGDIAEGYSVSREKKESFPLTVTSAQKNPTAFYLCASSRRESGNTIYFGEGSWLTVV.

The J gene is TRBJ2-7, the V gene TRBV19; 12 bases match TRBD2. V shed 4 bases and J 3 bases; nucleotides not matched to a gene: 4. The CDR3 has 15 amino acids. Per germline, CDR1 LNHDA and CDR2 SQIVND (reference sequence). The CDR3 coding sequence is TGTGCCAGTAGTAAACGGACTAGCGGGATCTACGAGCAGTACTTC. This translates into CASSKRTSGIYEQYF.

This chain links TRBV11-3 with TRBJ1-1; 7 bases are a match to TRBD1. Germline V lookup: CDR1 SGHNT, CDR2 YENEEA. The CDR3 length is 14 residues. The J segment lost 2 bases and the V segment lost 5 bases, leaving 5 bases of the junction unmatched. The CDR3 sequence is CASSPRQGNTEAFF. The DNA of the CDR3 is TGTGCCAGCAGCCCCCGACAGGGTAACACTGAAGCTTTCTTT.

This chain connects TRBV12-3 or TRBV12-4 to TRBJ2-1; D is unresolved. V was clipped by 7 bases and J by 7 bases, with 14 bases between them. This CDR3 comprises 13 residues. The CDR3 DNA reads TGTGCCAGCATCCAGTCTGGAGTGAATGAGCAGTTCTTC. The encoded protein is CASIQSGVNEQFF.